This record covers a single TCR beta chain. Its antigen is still unknown. Germline V gene lookup returns CDR1 SGHNT and CDR2 YYREEE (reference sequence). V was shortened by 3 bases and J by 7 bases, with 24 bases between the two germline ends. The CDR3 consists of 17 residues. The data were taken from a study of shared clonotypes between healthy human individuals. Study outcomes and limitations: Relative to their counterparts shared across all four donors, non-shared clonotypes exhibited diminished generation probabilities.

Sorted subsets were amplified in replicate PCRs using approximately 0.2 ug DNA, roughly 30,000 T cell genomes. Methods used by the authors: Without quality scores, immunoSEQ junctional reads could not be filtered like full-length reads. Only in-frame clones appear in the TCRdb table, and some are missing; sequencing was by immunoSEQ multiplex PCR. V, J and clone size derive from that table, while D and trimming were established from the DNA sequence. This sample has 1.5 million to 2.5 million clones; around 96% occur once, and the top ten carry approximately 1.2%. Naive CD8 isolation took CD45RO-negative cells positively selected for CCR7 and excluded terminally differentiated effector memory CD45RA+ cells.

The rearrangement joins TRBV5-4 to TRBJ2-3; possible D gene TRBD1, 6 bases. The origin of this receptor is a young man in good health. Specimen: naive CD8+ T cells sorted from blood. The CDR3 region has the DNA TGTGCCAGCAGCTCCCCGGCCGGGGACACCCTGGGGCATACGCAGTATTTT. Translated, it gives CASSSPAGDTLGHTQYF.